Following are 18 T cell receptor beta chains from one sample sequenced in a study of naive and memory T cell subsets. Both TRBC1 and TRBC2 were covered by a beta constant-region primer of two equimolar oligonucleotides. TCRdb reprocessed the UMI-ligation and nested PCR reads via MiXCR and lists one record per CDR3 protein. The repertoire holds 120,000 to 150,000 distinct CDR3 sequences, with over 15% as singletons. Sequenced material: naive CD4+ T cells from blood. These receptors all stem from a human donor in good health.

This clonotype was detected a few times. The gene calls are TRBV10-3 and TRBJ2-3; no clear D. With 4 bases removed from V and 6 bases from J, the gap between germline ends came to 11 bases. CDR1 is ENHRY, CDR2 SYGVKD, per germline. The CDR3 totals 13 residues. CDR3 nucleotides: TGTGCCATCAGTGTCCCCCCGGTGGATACGCAGTATTTT. This gives the protein CAISVPPVDTQYF.

The genes are TRBV30 and TRBJ1-5; D is unresolved. CDR1 GTSNPN and CDR2 SVGIG come from the germline V gene (reference sequence). The CDR3 sequence is 13 residues long. V gave up 3 bases and J gave up 9 bases, with 15 bases separating them. The CDR3 DNA reads TGTGCCTGGAGCAAAGAAAGTGCGGGGCCCCAGCATTTT. Its protein product is CAWSKESAGPQHF.

CDR3 region: CASSSRISSYEQYF. CDR3 nucleotides: TGTGCCAGCAGTTCAAGGATCAGCTCCTACGAGCAGTACTTC. The chain carries TRBV25-1 and TRBJ2-7; D not certain. This CDR3 is built from 14 residues. Trimming pared 5 bases from V and 0 bases from J, leaving 11 bases between. In germline, CDR1 is MGHDK, CDR2 SYGVNS.

This clonotype came up a few times. The gene calls are TRBV10-3 and TRBJ2-2; D gene ambiguous. Trimming cost V 3 bases and J 4 bases, with 9 bases left between them. The germline V gene encodes CDR1 ENHRY and CDR2 SYGVKD. The CDR3 consists of 14 residues. The CDR3 protein is CAISDVLGTGELFF. DNA of the CDR3: TGTGCCATCAGTGATGTCCTGGGCACCGGGGAGCTGTTTTTT.

V is TRBV2 and J is TRBJ1-1; D remains unclear. There are 13 residues in the CDR3. Germline V gene sequence: CDR1 SNHLY, CDR2 FYNNEI. V dropped 6 bases and J dropped 3 bases, with 11 bases sitting between them. The CDR3 DNA reads as TGTGCCAGCAGAGAAAACTTGTACACTGAAGCTTTCTTT. This encodes CASRENLYTEAFF.

The V gene is TRBV6-2 or TRBV6-3, the J gene TRBJ2-7; 8 bases are shared with TRBD2. CDR1 and CDR2 from the germline V gene are MNHEY and SVGEGT. The CDR3 length is 15 residues. V dropped 6 bases and J dropped 0; count of bases not matched to a gene: 7. The CDR3 loop is CASRMESGGSYEQYF. Here the CDR3 DNA reads TGTGCCAGCAGAATGGAAAGCGGGGGCTCCTACGAGCAGTACTTC.

This clonotype was observed many times. The chain carries TRBV11-2 and TRBJ2-5; TRBD2 might be the D (6 bases). The CDR3 is 18 amino acids. V dropped 5 bases and J dropped 1 base, with 23 bases sitting between them. Per the germline V gene, CDR1 is SGHAT and CDR2 is FQNNGV. The CDR3 nucleotides are TGTGCCAGCAGCCAAAGGGTCGTAAATAAAGCGGGCCAAGAGACCCAGTACTTC. This encodes CASSQRVVNKAGQETQYF. Supplemented by reference TRBV11-2 and TRBJ2-5, the full variable domain reads EAGVAQSPRYKIIEKRQSVAFWCNPISGHATLYWYQQILGQGPKLLIQFQNNGVVDDSQLPKDRFSAERLKGVDSTLKIQPAKLEDSAVYLCASSQRVVNKAGQETQYFGPGTRLLVL.

This rearrangement joins TRBV27 to TRBJ1-3; D ambiguous. The CDR3 has 14 residues. Germline V gene lookup returns CDR1 MNHEY and CDR2 SMNVEV (reference sequence). V lost 6 bases and J 4 bases, leaving 13 bases between the germline ends. CDR3 residues: CASSPSYVGNTIYF. The CDR3 bases are TGTGCCAGCAGCCCCTCATACGTGGGAAACACCATATATTTT.

The chain uses TRBV20-1 and TRBJ1-4, with D tentatively TRBD1 (5 bases). CDR3 size: 15 residues. Germline CDR1 DFQATT, CDR2 SNEGSKA (reference sequence). V was pared by 1 base and J by 5 bases, with 14 bases between. CDR3 coding DNA: TGCAGTGCTAGAGTTCCAGGGTCTCCAAATGAAAAACTGTTTTTT. It specifies CSARVPGSPNEKLFF.

This chain joins TRBV7-2 and TRBJ1-5, with D unresolved. Germline V gene sequence: CDR1 SGHTA, CDR2 FQGNSA. This CDR3 contains 15 residues. The V end was cut by 2 bases, the J end by 5 bases, with 13 bases between. The CDR3 bases are TGTGCCAGCAGCTTAACTGACGGAAGGTATCAGCCCCAGCATTTT. Its protein product is CASSLTDGRYQPQHF. Full variable domain (outside the CDR3, taken from reference TRBV7-2 and TRBJ1-5): GAGVSQSPSNKVTEKGKDVELRCDPISGHTALYWYRQSLGQGLEFLIYFQGNSAPDKSGLPSDRFSAERTGGSVSTLTIQRTQQEDSAVYLCASSLTDGRYQPQHFGDGTRLSIL.

This clonotype came up a few times. The CDR3 loop is CATLLAGGDETQYF. CDR3 in DNA: TGTGCCACGTTACTAGCGGGAGGCGATGAGACCCAGTACTTC. The chain employs TRBV10-3 and TRBJ2-5, with 12 positions matching TRBD2. The CDR3 has 14 amino acids. CDR1 ENHRY and CDR2 SYGVKD come from the germline V gene. V shed 10 bases, J shed 5 bases, and the junction held 8 bases outside the gene matches.

This clonotype was counted many times. The CDR3 loop is CASSPKTSGNTGELFF. The CDR3 coding sequence is TGTGCCAGCAGTCCGAAAACTAGCGGGAACACCGGGGAGCTGTTTTTT. This chain links TRBV2 with TRBJ2-2; 8 bases fit TRBD2. From germline, CDR1 is SNHLY and CDR2 FYNNEI. CDR3 length equals 16 residues. With V trimmed by 5 bases and J by 1 base, 6 bases remained unmatched.

CDR3: CASSVGQGADTQYF. In DNA form, the CDR3 reads TGCGCCAGCAGCGTAGGACAGGGGGCAGATACGCAGTATTTT. The V gene is TRBV5-1, the J gene TRBJ2-3, with 10 bases fitting TRBD1. Germline loops: CDR1 SGHRS, CDR2 YFSETQ. The length of the CDR3 is 14 residues. V gave up 4 bases and J gave up 4 bases; unmatched junction bases: 3.

This rearrangement joins TRBV7-9 to TRBJ2-7, with D unclear. The germline V gene has CDR1 SEHNR and CDR2 FQNEAQ (reference sequence). This CDR3 is built from 13 residues. V lost 4 bases and J 1 base, leaving 8 bases between the germline ends. The CDR3 region has the DNA TGTGCCAGCAGCTGGGATCAATCCTACGAGCAGTACTTC. Residues: CASSWDQSYEQYF.

This clonotype has only a few counts. The J gene is TRBJ2-5, the V gene TRBV4-1; no clear D gene. The CDR3 length is 14 residues. The V and J ends lost 1 base and 5 bases respectively, with 11 bases between them. Looked up from germline, CDR1 is MGHRA and CDR2 is YSYEKL. CDR3 DNA sequence: TGCGCCAGCAGCCAAGTATCTCAGTGGGAGACCCAGTACTTC. This translates into CASSQVSQWETQYF.

This clonotype was found a few times. In DNA, the CDR3 is TGTGCCAGCAGCCCCCTAACCCGGGACAGGGGATCAGTAGGAAACACCATATATTTT. This encodes CASSPLTRDRGSVGNTIYF. V is TRBV11-2 and J is TRBJ1-3; 10 nucleotides match TRBD1. Germline loops: CDR1 SGHAT, CDR2 FQNNGV. V trimming: 5 bases; J trimming: 4 bases; junction bases outside the gene matches: 17. The CDR3 consists of 19 residues.

The V gene is TRBV7-7, the J gene TRBJ2-7, with TRBD2 matching 7 bases. Trimming removed 4 bases from V and 6 bases from J; junction bases left unmatched: 9. Germline V gene data show CDR1 as SSHAT and CDR2 as FNYEAQ (reference sequence). The CDR3 has 14 amino acids. CDR3 in amino acids: CASSSGRAGSEQYF. Written as DNA, the CDR3 is TGTGCCAGCAGCTCCGGACGAGCGGGATCCGAGCAGTACTTC.

J is TRBJ2-2 and V is TRBV3-1; 10 bases are shared with TRBD2. The CDR3 contains 17 residues. Looked up from germline, CDR1 is LGHDT and CDR2 is YNNKEL (reference sequence). J lost 7 bases, V lost 1 base, and 9 bases had no gene match. The CDR3 bases are TGTGCCAGCAGCCAAGTCCCAGCGGGAGGGCCTGGCGGGGAGCTGTTTTTT. The encoded protein is CASSQVPAGGPGGELFF.